This record concerns one T cell receptor (beta chain) sequence. Its antigen is unidentified. The CDR3 length is 14 residues. V dropped 3 bases and J dropped 5 bases, with 13 bases sitting between them. Germline lookup yields CDR1 LNHNV and CDR2 YYDKDF (reference sequence). This sample was included in a study of identical twins. With template switching, a universal primer site was added, and the cDNA carried unique molecular identifiers. TCRdb re-called the 5' RACE reads through MiXCR, storing one row per CDR3 protein. Among approximately 300,000 distinct CDR3 sequences listed, 7.5% to 9.5% were seen once. Study results and caveats: The analysis was cross-sectional rather than longitudinal within donors. Memory repertoires showed no such pattern, whereas abundant cord blood beta clonotypes carried fewer insertions.

The same data also contributed to another study, on yellow fever vaccine responses in identical twins.

The receptor comes from a woman between 18 and 29 years old in good health. The chain couples TRBV15 to TRBJ2-5; D is possibly TRBD1 (6 bases). Sequencing was carried out using CD8+ T cells sorted from blood. CDR3 in DNA: TGTGCCACCAGCAGCCAAAGGGGGTTCGAGACCCAGTACTTC. It translates to CATSSQRGFETQYF.